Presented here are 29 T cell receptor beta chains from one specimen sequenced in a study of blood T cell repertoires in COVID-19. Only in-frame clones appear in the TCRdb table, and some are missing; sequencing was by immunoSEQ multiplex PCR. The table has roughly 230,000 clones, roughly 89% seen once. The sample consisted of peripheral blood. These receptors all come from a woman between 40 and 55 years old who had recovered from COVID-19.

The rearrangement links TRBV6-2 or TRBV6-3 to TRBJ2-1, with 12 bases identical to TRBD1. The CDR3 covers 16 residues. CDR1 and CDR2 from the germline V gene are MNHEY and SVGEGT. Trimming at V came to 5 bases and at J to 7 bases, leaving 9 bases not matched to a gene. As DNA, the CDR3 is TGTGCCAGCAGTAAAGCGGGACAGGGGGCGCGGAATGAGCAGTTCTTC. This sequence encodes CASSKAGQGARNEQFF.

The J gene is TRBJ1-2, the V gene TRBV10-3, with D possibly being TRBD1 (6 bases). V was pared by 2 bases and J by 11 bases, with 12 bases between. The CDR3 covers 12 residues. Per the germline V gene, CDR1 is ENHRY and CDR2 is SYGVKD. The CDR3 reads CAISEAVRGYTF. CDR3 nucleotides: TGTGCCATCAGTGAGGCAGTTAGGGGGTACACCTTC.

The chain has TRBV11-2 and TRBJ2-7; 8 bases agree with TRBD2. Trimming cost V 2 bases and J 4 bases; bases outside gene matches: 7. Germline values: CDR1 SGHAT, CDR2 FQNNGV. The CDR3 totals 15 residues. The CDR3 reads CASSLRSGGAYEQYF. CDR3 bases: TGTGCCAGCAGCTTACGTTCCGGGGGGGCATACGAGCAGTACTTC. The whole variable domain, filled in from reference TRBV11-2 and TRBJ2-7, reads EAGVAQSPRYKIIEKRQSVAFWCNPISGHATLYWYQQILGQGPKLLIQFQNNGVVDDSQLPKDRFSAERLKGVDSTLKIQPAKLEDSAVYLCASSLRSGGAYEQYFGPGTRLTVT.

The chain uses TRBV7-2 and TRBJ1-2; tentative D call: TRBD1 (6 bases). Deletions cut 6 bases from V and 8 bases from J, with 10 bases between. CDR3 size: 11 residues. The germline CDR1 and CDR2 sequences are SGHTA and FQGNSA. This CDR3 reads CASSTGYGYTF. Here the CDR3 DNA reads TGTGCCAGCAGTACAGGGTACGGCTACACCTTC.

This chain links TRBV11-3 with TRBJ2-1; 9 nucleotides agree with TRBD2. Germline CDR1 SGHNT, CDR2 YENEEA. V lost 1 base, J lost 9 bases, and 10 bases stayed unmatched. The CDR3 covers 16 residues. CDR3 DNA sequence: TGTGCCAGCAGCTTAGGGCGGGGGGGGACCCTTGGTGAGCAGTTCTTC. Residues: CASSLGRGGTLGEQFF. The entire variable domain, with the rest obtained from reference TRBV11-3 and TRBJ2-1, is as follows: EAGVVQSPRYKIIEKKQPVAFWCNPISGHNTLYWYLQNLGQGPELLIRYENEEAVDDSQLPKDRFSAERLKGVDSTLKIQPAELGDSAVYLCASSLGRGGTLGEQFFGPGTRLTVL.

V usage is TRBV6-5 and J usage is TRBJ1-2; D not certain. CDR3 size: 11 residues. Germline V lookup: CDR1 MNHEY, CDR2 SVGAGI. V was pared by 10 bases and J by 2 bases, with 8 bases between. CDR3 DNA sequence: TGTGCCATACGGGGAAACTATGGCTACACCTTC. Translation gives CAIRGNYGYTF.

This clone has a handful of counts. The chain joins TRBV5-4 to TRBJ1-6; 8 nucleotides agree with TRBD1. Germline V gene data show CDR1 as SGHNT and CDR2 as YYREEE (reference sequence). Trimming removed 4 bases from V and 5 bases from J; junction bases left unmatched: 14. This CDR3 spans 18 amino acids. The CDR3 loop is CASSPTSGTGRHNSPLHF. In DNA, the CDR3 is TGTGCCAGCAGCCCAACGTCCGGGACAGGAAGACATAATTCACCCCTCCACTTT.

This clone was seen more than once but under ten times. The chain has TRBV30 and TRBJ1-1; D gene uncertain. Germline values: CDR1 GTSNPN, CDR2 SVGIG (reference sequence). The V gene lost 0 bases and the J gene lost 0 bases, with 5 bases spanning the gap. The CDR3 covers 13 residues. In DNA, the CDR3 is TGTGCCTGGAGTGTGCAGGTGAACACTGAAGCTTTCTTT. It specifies CAWSVQVNTEAFF.

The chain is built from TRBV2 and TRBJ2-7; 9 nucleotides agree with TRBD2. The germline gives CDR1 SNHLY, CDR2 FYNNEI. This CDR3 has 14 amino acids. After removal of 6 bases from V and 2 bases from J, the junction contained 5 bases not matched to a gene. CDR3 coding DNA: TGTGCCAGCAGCCTAGCGGGGCCCGCCTACGAGCAGTACGTC. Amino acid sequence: CASSLAGPAYEQYV.

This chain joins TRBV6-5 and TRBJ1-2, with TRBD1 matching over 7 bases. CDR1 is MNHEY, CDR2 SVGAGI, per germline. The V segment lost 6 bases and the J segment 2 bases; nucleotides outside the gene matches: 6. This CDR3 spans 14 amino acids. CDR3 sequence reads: CASRGAGGNYGYTF. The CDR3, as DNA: TGTGCCAGCAGGGGGGCAGGGGGGAACTATGGCTACACCTTC.

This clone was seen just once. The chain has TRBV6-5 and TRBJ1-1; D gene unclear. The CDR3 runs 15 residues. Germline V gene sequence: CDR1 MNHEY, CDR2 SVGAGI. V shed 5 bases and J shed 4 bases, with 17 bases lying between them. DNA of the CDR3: TGTGCCAGCAGTCCTGGATACGTGGAGGTCACTGAAGCTTTCTTT. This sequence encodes CASSPGYVEVTEAFF.

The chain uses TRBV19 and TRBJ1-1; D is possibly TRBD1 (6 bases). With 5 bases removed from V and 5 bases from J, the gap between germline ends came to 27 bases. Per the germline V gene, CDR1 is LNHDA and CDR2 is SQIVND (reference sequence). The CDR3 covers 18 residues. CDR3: CASSATGVPNSEGTEAFF. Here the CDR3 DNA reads TGTGCCAGTAGTGCGACAGGAGTCCCTAACTCTGAGGGTACTGAAGCTTTCTTT.

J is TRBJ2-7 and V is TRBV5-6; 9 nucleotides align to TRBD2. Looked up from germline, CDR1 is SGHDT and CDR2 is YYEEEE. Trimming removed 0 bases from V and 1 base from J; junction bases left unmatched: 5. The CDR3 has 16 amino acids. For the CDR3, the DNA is TGTGCCAGCAGCTTGGAGCCTAGCGGGGTATCCTACGAGCAGTACTTC. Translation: CASSLEPSGVSYEQYF.

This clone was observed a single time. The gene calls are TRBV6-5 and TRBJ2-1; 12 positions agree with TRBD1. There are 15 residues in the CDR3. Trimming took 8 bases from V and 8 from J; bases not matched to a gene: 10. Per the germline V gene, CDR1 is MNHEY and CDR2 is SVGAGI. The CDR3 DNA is TGTGCCAGCTCAATACCGGGACAGGGGGCGTATGAGCAGTTCTTC. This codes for CASSIPGQGAYEQFF.

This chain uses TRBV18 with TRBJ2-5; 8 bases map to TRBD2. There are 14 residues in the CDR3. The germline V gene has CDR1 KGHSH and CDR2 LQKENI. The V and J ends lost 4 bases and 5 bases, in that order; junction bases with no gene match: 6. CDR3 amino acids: CASSLRTSLETQYF. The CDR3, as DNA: TGTGCCAGCTCACTACGGACTAGCCTTGAGACCCAGTACTTC.

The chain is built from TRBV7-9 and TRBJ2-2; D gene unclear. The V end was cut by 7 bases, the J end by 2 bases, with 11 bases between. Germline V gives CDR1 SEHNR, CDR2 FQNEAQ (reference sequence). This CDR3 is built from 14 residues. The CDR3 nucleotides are TGTGCCAGCATCCCACCGACTAACACCGGGGAGCTGTTTTTT. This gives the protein CASIPPTNTGELFF.

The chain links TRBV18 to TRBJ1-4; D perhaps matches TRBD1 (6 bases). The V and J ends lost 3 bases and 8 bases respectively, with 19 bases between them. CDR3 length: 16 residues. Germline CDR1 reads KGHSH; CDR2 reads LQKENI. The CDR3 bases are TGTGCCAGCTCACCCCCCGGGTCAGGGGTTGGAGAAAAACTGTTTTTT. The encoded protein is CASSPPGSGVGEKLFF.

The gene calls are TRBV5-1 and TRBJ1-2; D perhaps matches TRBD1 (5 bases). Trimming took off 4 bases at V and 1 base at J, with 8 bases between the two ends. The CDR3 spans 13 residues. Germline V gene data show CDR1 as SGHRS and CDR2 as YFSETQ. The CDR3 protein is CASSPQDNYGYTF. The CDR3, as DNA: TGCGCCAGCAGCCCACAGGATAACTATGGCTACACCTTC. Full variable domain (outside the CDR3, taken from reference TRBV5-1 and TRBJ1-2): KAGVTQTPRYLIKTRGQQVTLSCSPISGHRSVSWYQQTPGQGLQFLFEYFSETQRNKGNFPGRFSGRQFSNSRSEMNVSTLELGDSALYLCASSPQDNYGYTFGSGTRLTVV.

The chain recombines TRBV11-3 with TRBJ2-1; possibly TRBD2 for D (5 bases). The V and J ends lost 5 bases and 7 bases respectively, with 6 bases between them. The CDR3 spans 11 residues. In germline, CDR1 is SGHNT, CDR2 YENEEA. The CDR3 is CASSPGNEQFF. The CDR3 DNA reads TGTGCCAGCAGCCCGGGGAATGAGCAGTTCTTC.

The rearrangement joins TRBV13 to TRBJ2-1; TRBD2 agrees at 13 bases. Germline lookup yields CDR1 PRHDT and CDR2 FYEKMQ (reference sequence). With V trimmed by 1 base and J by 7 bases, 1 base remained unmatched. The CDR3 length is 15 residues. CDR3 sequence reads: CASSLELAGGNEQFF. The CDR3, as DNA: TGTGCCAGCAGCTTAGAACTAGCGGGGGGGAATGAGCAGTTCTTC.

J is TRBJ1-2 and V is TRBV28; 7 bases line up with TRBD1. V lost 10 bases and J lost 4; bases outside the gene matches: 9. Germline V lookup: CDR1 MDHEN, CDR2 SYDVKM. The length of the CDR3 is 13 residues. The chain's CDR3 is CATKGQLFYGYTF. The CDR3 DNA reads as TGTGCCACGAAGGGACAGCTATTCTATGGCTACACCTTC.

This chain's CDR3 is CASSVGALAGGLPRRETQYF. In DNA form, the CDR3 reads TGTGCCAGCAGCGTAGGGGCACTAGCGGGAGGGCTGCCGAGAAGAGAGACCCAGTACTTC. The chain carries TRBV9 and TRBJ2-5, with TRBD2 identical over 13 bases. The CDR3 is 20 residues long. Germline CDR1 is SGDLS and CDR2 is YYNGEE. V was clipped by 0 bases and J by 4 bases; unmatched bases: 15.

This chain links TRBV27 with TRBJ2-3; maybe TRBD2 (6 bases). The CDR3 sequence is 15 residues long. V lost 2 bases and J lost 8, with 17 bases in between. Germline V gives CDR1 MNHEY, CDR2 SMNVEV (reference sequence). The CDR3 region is CASSLGALALGTQYF. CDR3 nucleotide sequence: TGTGCCAGCAGTTTAGGGGCGCTAGCGCTAGGTACGCAGTATTTT.

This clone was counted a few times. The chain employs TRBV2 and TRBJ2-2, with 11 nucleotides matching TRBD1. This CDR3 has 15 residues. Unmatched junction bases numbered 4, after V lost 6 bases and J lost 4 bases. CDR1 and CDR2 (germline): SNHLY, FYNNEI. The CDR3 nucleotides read TGTGCCAGCAGAGTCGGGACAGGGGGCACCGGGGAGCTGTTTTTT. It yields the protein CASRVGTGGTGELFF.

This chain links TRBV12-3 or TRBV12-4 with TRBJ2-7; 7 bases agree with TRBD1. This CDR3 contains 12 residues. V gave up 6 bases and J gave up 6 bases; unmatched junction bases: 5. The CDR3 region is CASRVTGFEQYV. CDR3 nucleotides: TGTGCCAGCAGGGTGACAGGGTTCGAGCAGTACGTC.

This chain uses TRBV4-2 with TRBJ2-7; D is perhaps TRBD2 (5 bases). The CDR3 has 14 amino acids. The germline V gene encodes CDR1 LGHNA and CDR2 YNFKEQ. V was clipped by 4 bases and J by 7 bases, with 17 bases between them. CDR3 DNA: TGTGCCAGCAGCCGCGGGTCCGCGTTGGGGGAGCAGTACTTC. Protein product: CASSRGSALGEQYF.

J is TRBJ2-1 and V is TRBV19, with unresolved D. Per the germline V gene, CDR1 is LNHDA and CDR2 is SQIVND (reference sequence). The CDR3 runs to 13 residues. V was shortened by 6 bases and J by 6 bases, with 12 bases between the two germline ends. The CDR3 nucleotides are TGTGCCAGTAGCCTAGGTCTTGCCAATGAGCAGTTCTTC. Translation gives CASSLGLANEQFF.

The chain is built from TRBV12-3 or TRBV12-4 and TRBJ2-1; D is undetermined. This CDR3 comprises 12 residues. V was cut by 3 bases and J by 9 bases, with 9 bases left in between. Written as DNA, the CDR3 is TGTGCCAGCAGTTTTCGGCCAGGTGAGCAGTTCTTC. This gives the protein CASSFRPGEQFF.

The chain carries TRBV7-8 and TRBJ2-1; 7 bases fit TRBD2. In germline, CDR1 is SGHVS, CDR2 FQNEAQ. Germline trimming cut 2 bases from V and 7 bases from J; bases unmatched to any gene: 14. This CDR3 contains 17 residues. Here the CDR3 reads CASSLNPTSTRANEQFF. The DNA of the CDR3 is TGTGCCAGCAGCTTAAACCCGACTAGCACCAGAGCTAATGAGCAGTTCTTC.